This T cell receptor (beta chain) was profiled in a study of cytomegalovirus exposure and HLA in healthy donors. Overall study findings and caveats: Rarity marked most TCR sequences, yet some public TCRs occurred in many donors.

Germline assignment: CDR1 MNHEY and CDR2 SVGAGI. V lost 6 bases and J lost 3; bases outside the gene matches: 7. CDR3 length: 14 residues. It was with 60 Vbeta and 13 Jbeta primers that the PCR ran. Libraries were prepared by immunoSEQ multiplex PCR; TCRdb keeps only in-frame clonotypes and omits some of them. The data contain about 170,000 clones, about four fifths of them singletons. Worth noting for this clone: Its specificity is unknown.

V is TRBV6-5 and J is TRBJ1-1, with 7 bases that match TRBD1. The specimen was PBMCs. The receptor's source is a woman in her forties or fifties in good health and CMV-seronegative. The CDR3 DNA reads TGTGCCAGCAGCAAAACTACAGGGGACACTGAAGCTTTCTTT. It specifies CASSKTTGDTEAFF.